This T cell receptor (beta chain) was retrieved from a study of T cells in Graves' hyperthyroidism and ophthalmopathy. Study findings and constraints: Patients with ophthalmopathy were separated from those with stable hyperthyroidism by a 13 V-J model.

Graves' hyperthyroidism showing no ophthalmopathy progression within 18 months was considered stable. Disease duration under 2 months; hyperthyroidism patients were aged 18 to 65. Exclusion followed for patients with uncontrolled infection, other autoimmune disease, pregnancy or lactation. In this sample, this clonotype turned up many times. The antigen is undetermined. Amplification of TCR beta CDR3 regions was performed using RNA transcripts as template. Carried out on the TCR CDR3, a first-round RT-PCR used the HTBI primer set. TCRdb independently ran MiXCR on the multiplex PCR reads; one entry per CDR3 protein. The sample includes around 690,000 distinct CDR3 sequences, about 18% seen only once; the top ten take around a sixth. The CDR3 runs 12 residues. Germline V gene lookup returns CDR1 MDHEN and CDR2 SYDVKM. Trimming stripped 6 bases from V and 4 bases from J, with 9 bases between.

This sequence joins TRBV28 and TRBJ1-2, with D tentatively TRBD1 (5 bases). The sequenced material came from blood. This receptor was obtained from a man aged 45-65 years with Graves' hyperthyroidism. CDR3 protein: CASRMTVYGYTF. The CDR3 DNA sequence: TGTGCCAGCAGGATGACAGTCTATGGCTACACCTTC.